This TCR beta chain was observed in a study of shared clonotypes between healthy human individuals (dated by TCRdb to the early 2020s). With respect to the entire study: A couple of women and a few men aged 18 to 49 years were included in the cohort. For each donor, CD4 naive and CD4 memory were each given three plates, CD8 naive was given two plates, and CD8 memory was given one plate. The study deeply sequenced blood TCR repertoires of several healthy adults to estimate repertoire size and the extent of clonotype sharing between individuals. To increase sequencing depth and limit assay-specific biases, different laboratories used diverse techniques to prepare libraries and sequence TCR repertoires. Between about 0.85 and 10 billion PBMCs per donor were obtained by leukapheresis.

The donors were healthy, HIV-negative adults who had no recently reported acute infections or vaccinations. All donors were Caucasian adults living in Nashville, Tennessee, USA. CD4+ T cells were enriched through magnetic negative selection, after which naive cells were positively selected on CD45RA and the remaining negative fraction served as the memory subset. Blood was obtained by leukapheresis, after which PBMCs were separated by Ficoll-Histopaque density gradient centrifugation and cryopreserved in liquid nitrogen vapor phase. Purity and quantity of every magnetically sorted T cell population were checked by analytical flow cytometry. Genomic DNA was isolated from each sorted fraction and quantified by UV absorbance on a Nanodrop 2000c. CDR1 and CDR2 (SGHNT, YYREEE) derive from the germline V gene (reference sequence). V is shortened by 5 bases, J by 2 bases, and the region joining them spans 13 bases. Measured from the cysteine to the phenylalanine, the CDR3 is 14 residues long. Of the read, only the CDR3 DNA is kept; its 42 bases are in frame from base 1.

Beyond this particular receptor, the publication reports: Compared with non-shared clonotypes, clonotypes shared by all four sorted-subset donors had higher generation probabilities. Across a handful of donors, 5% to 6% of naive CD4, 3% to 3.5% of naive CD8, around 2.5% of memory CD4, and approximately 0.42% of memory CD8 clonotypes were shared. The genetic and exposure-history diversity represented was limited by the small number of donors. Pairwise subsampling led to the expectation that sequencing depth would affect the degree of clonotype sharing among donors. Even with the large sequencing depth, rarefaction of the sorted-subset datasets indicated that sequencing was incomplete. Sampling was restricted to blood, and TCR repertoires in tissues likely differ from the TCR repertoires found in blood. Naive subsets generally had larger estimated clonotype richness than memory subsets.

Only a few counts were recorded for this clone. Its antigen is currently not known. Per-nucleotide qualities are absent, and no much larger clonotype sits a single base away. TCR CDR3 regions were amplified from genomic DNA by multiplex PCR using the deep immunoSEQ assay. Genomic DNA extracted from each cell subset was distributed evenly over all wells of several immunoSEQ 96-well plates, and each plate served as one replicate. For sorted subsets, roughly 200 ng of genomic DNA, equivalent to tens of thousands of T cell genomes, went into each replicate PCR. The purified libraries were quantified using a Qubit 3.0 fluorometer, sized with a Bioanalyzer 2100, and then quantified again using the KAPA Library Quantification kit. Every immunoSEQ 96-well plate was sequenced on a dedicated single-read 150-cycle Illumina NextSeq 550 flow cell. The authors processed their data as follows. Because the immunoSEQ output held only junctional sequences and lacked quality scores, the filtering could not match the filtering applied to full-length reads. To assign V/J genes and CDR3, sequences were annotated using PyIR, a Python wrapper for IgBLAST v1.9, with IMGT germline references. Reads with weak V/J assignments (E-value above 1e-6), missing CDR3, stop codons, out-of-frame junctions, or ambiguous translated residues were removed. V3J clonotypes were defined as sequences sharing the same inferred V gene, J gene, and CDR3 amino acid sequence. Percentage overlap between repertoires was computed as shared unique clonotypes divided by the size of the smaller repertoire. RTK rarefaction, the Chao1 estimator, and Recon v2.1 estimates of unobserved clonotypes were used to assess repertoire richness. Generation probabilities for all TCRbeta clonotypes obtained by the gDNA method from a handful of donors were computed using OLGA. The table comes from immuneACCESS by way of TCRdb, which keeps in-frame sequences with V and J called. Part of the clones is missing from these tables; in studies checked, under half for an unresolved V gene and the rest for unknown reasons. V, J and clone size derive from that table, while D and trimming were established from the DNA sequence. In all, the sample holds more than 850,000 clones, and about 80% of those were seen once. The biggest ten clones account for more than 0.5% of the sample.

The sequence derives from a man in his late teens or twenties in good health. Some clones in this sample may be carry-over from other donors' samples. What was sequenced was memory CD4+ T cells from PBMCs. The intended sense of this specimen's cell subset or site label: CD45RA-negative fraction. The rearranged segments are TRBV5-4 and TRBJ1-2; the D gene remains uncertain. The nucleotides read TGTGCCAGCAGTTTTATTACCACGAACTATGGCTACACCTTC. Its product reads: CASSFITTNYGYTF.